The 11 T cell receptor beta chains below were found in one sample sequenced in a study of CD8+ T cells in alopecia areata. Sequencing templates came from extracted RNA that was reverse transcribed into cDNA. TCRdb's table, derived via immunoSEQ multiplex PCR, lists solely in-frame clones and lacks some. Among about 180,000 clones listed, roughly half were seen once. Treatment specified: oral pan-JAK inhibitor, 5-10 mg twice daily. Sequenced here: CD8+ T cells sorted from blood, sampled at roughly week 52, from a patient treated with tofacitinib. Receptors were obtained from a human donor with alopecia areata.

The chain recombines TRBV6-5 with TRBJ2-1, with TRBD2 matching over 10 bases. V gave up 7 bases and J gave up 4 bases; unmatched junction bases: 4. The CDR3 is 14 residues long. Germline-derived CDR1 and CDR2 are MNHEY and SVGAGI. The CDR3 DNA is TGTGCCAGCACGAGCGGGGGGGCATACAATGAGCAGTTCTTC. Its protein product is CASTSGGAYNEQFF.

A single count supports this clone. V gene TRBV5-1 combines with J gene TRBJ1-4; TRBD1 aligns across 7 bases. This CDR3 has 15 amino acids. The J segment lost 3 bases and the V segment lost 1 base, leaving 3 bases of the junction unmatched. Germline V CDR1 and CDR2: SGHRS, YFSETQ. DNA of the CDR3: TGCGCCAGCAGCTTGCGACAGGGTTCTAATGAAAAACTGTTTTTT. As protein: CASSLRQGSNEKLFF. The entire variable domain, with the rest obtained from reference TRBV5-1 and TRBJ1-4, is as follows: KAGVTQTPRYLIKTRGQQVTLSCSPISGHRSVSWYQQTPGQGLQFLFEYFSETQRNKGNFPGRFSGRQFSNSRSEMNVSTLELGDSALYLCASSLRQGSNEKLFFGSGTQLSVL.

This clone was picked up a small number of times. The chain combines TRBV29-1 with TRBJ2-7; D uncertain. This CDR3 contains 13 residues. Germline assignment: CDR1 SQVTM and CDR2 ANQGSEA. V lost 3 bases and J 3 bases, leaving 12 bases between the germline ends. This CDR3 is CSVDTGPDYEQYF. The CDR3 region has the DNA TGCAGCGTTGATACCGGGCCGGACTACGAGCAGTACTTC.

The V call is TRBV4-1, the J call TRBJ1-5; 7 nucleotides line up with TRBD1. CDR3 length: 16 amino acids. The V and J ends lost 2 bases and 3 bases, in that order; junction bases with no gene match: 7. Germline CDR1 MGHRA, CDR2 YSYEKL. In nucleotides, the CDR3 is TGCGCCAGCAGCCAATTGGGGACAGTCTTCAATCAGCCCCAGCATTTT. It translates to CASSQLGTVFNQPQHF.

This sequence joins TRBV10-3 and TRBJ2-2; 7 nucleotides line up with TRBD1. The CDR3 contains 14 residues. Germline V CDR1 and CDR2: ENHRY, SYGVKD. Germline trimming cut 7 bases from V and 0 bases from J; bases unmatched to any gene: 2. CDR3 residues: CAINDRANTGELFF. The CDR3 nucleotides are TGTGCCATCAACGACAGGGCGAACACCGGGGAGCTGTTTTTT.

In the case of this clone: The sample contains more than one DNA sequence encoding this CDR3. The chain has TRBV29-1 and TRBJ1-1, with 7 positions matching TRBD1. Germline values: CDR1 SQVTM, CDR2 ANQGSEA. The V segment lost 6 bases and the J segment 6 bases; nucleotides outside the gene matches: 4. The CDR3 spans 11 residues. CDR3 residues: CSVPQGAEAFF. CDR3 bases: TGCAGCGTCCCTCAGGGGGCTGAAGCTTTCTTT.

A note on this clone: This CDR3 is missing its conserved last phenylalanine or tryptophan, likely due to a read error. The DNA is omitted, as the CDR3 cannot be located on it reliably, and the CDR3 follows TCRdb's listing. This chain connects TRBV23-1 to TRBJ1-4; the table's D call of TRBD1 was not tested on the DNA. TRBV23-1 is assigned to the ORF class and has an uncertain function. The CDR3 extends over 18 residues, inclusive of both ends. CDR3 protein: CASSHSRQGTGPYAKDQS.

This sequence joins TRBV2 and TRBJ1-2; D not resolved. Germline CDR1 reads SNHLY; CDR2 reads FYNNEI. This CDR3 spans 14 amino acids. V dropped 10 bases and J dropped 1 base, with 16 bases sitting between them. CDR3 amino acids: CATPELTDNYGYTF. The CDR3 DNA reads TGTGCCACCCCGGAACTCACGGATAACTATGGCTACACCTTC.

The rearrangement uses TRBV5-6 and TRBJ1-6; 7 bases are shared with TRBD1. From germline, CDR1 is SGHDT and CDR2 YYEEEE. This CDR3 spans 16 amino acids. V shed 6 bases, J shed 8 bases, and the junction held 14 bases outside the gene matches. CDR3 amino acids: CASNRLGQAIDSPLHF. CDR3 nucleotides: TGTGCCAGCAACCGCCTCGGACAGGCGATTGATTCACCCCTCCACTTT.

The CDR3 region is CASSRPGTHLGETQYF. In DNA, the CDR3 is TGTGCCAGCAGCCGGCCCGGGACCCACCTGGGAGAGACCCAGTACTTC. This chain joins TRBV5-4 and TRBJ2-5; possibly TRBD1 or TRBD2 for D (5 bases each). With 4 bases removed from V and 4 bases from J, the gap between germline ends came to 20 bases. The CDR3 consists of 16 residues. CDR1 SGHNT and CDR2 YYREEE come from the germline V gene (reference sequence).

The chain is built from TRBV11-2 and TRBJ1-2; the D is unclear. V lost 6 bases to trimming and J lost 2 bases, with 7 bases between them. Germline V lookup: CDR1 SGHAT, CDR2 FQNNGV. The CDR3 spans 12 residues. DNA of the CDR3: TGTGCCAGCAGTGCTGGGAACTATGGCTACACCTTC. It is translated as CASSAGNYGYTF.